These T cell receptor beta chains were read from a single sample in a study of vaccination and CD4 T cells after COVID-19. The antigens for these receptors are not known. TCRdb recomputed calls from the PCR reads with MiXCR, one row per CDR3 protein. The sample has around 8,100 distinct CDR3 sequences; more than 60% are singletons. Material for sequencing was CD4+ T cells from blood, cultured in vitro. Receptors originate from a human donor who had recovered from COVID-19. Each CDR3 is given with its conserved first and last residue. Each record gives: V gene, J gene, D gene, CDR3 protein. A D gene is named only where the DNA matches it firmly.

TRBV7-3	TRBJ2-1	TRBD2	CASSLAGVADNEQFF
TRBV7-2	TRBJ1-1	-	CASSLWGRNTEAFF
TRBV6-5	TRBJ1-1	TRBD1	CASSYSQGARTEAFF
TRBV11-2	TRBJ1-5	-	CASSPMGGEFGPQHF
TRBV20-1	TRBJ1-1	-	CSALDTEAFF
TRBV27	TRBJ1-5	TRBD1	CASSPLDRGAHQPQHF
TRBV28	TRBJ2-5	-	CASSTGLLGRETQYF
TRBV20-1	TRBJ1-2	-	CSARAGTIYGYTF
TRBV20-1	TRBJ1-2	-	CSANGRNLYGYTF
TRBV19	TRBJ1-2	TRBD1	CASSTAPTGAGYTF
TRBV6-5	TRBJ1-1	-	CASSSDIFGEAFF
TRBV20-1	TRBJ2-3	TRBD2	CSARDPLAGTDTQYF
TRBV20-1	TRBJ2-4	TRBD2	CSATSGTRSVNIQYF
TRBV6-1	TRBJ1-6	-	CASHQDNQNSPLHF
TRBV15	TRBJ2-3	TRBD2	CATSRDLGRGGGGITDTQYF
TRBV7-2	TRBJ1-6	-	CASSLPGRNSPLHF
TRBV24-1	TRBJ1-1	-	CATSESGRQAFF
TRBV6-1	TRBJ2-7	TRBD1	CASSPGQSNYEQYF
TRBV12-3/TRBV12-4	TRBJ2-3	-	CASSFRELDTQYF
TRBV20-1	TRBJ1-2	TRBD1	CSAHMGGQGLYGYTF
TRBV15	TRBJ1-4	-	CATSRDWGSSREKLFF
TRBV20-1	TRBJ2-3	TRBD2	CSANPLAGYRTDTQYF
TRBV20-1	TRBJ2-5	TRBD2	CSARLTSAQETQYF
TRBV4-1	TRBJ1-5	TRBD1	CASSQRQGDQPQHF
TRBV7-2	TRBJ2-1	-	CASSSGAFNEQFF
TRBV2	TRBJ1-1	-	CASSVWGRERTEAFF
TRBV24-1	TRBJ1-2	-	CATSPDGNYGYTF
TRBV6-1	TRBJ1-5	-	CAISEVGNQPQHF
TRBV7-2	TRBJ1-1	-	CASSLAWGRGAEAFF
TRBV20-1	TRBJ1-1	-	CSARGDGNTEAFF
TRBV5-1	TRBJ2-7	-	CASSGDSTYEQYF
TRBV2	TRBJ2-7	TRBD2	CASTAGEFYEQYF
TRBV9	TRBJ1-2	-	CASSVAGRDNYGYTF
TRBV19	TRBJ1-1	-	CASRGYREAFF
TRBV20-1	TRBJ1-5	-	CSALRREGGNQPQHF
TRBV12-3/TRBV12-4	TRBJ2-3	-	CASSQGVGRGGGTDTQYF
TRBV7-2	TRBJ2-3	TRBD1	CASSLGGQKADTQYF
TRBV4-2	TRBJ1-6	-	CASSLGAVALHF
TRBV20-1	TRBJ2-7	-	CSARSLGGTAYEQYF
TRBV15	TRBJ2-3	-	CATSRDFVDTQYF
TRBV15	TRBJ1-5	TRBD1	CATSRLDRGVVSNQPQHF
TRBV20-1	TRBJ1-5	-	CSARPGLDNQPQHF
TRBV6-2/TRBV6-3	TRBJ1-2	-	CASSLASRVNGYTF
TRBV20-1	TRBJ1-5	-	CSARGPAGGDQPQHF
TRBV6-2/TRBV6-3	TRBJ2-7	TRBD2	CASSSSLAARFYEQYF
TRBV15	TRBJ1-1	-	CATRKGGRPTEAFF
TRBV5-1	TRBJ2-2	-	CASSRLGENTGELFF
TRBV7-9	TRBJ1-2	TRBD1	CASSWTDRGRGYTF
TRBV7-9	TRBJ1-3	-	CASSSDSSSGNTIYF
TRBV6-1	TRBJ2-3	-	CASSPLGQNTDTQYF
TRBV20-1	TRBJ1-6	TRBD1	CSATLGTGDNSPLHF
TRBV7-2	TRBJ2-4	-	CASSPRGGWDIQYF
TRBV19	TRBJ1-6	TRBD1	CASSPWARGAPLHF
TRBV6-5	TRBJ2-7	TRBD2	CASSYLSGRSSYEQYF